What follows describes a single T cell receptor (beta chain). What it recognizes is unknown. The sample has other DNA sequences that encode this CDR3 too. TCRdb keeps only in-frame clones here, not all; method: immunoSEQ multiplex PCR. This table has approximately 100,000 clones, 80% to 95% appearing once. These data come from a study of graft-versus-host responses after intestinal transplantation. The CDR3 sequence is 10 residues long. V lost 4 bases, J lost 7 bases, and 5 bases lay in between. The V gene's germline CDR1 is SQVTM and CDR2 ANQGSEA. This chain uses TRBV29-1 with TRBJ2-1, with no clear D. The sequenced sample was unstimulated CD8+ T cells sorted from spleen or lymph node cells, obtained before intestinal transplant. The sequence was obtained from a human donor who received an intestinal transplant. DNA for the CDR3: TGCAGCGTTGCTGGGAATGAGCAGTTCTTC. Encoded protein: CSVAGNEQFF.